Listed below are T cell receptor beta chains from one sample, sequenced in a study of blood T cell repertoires in COVID-19. The table came from immunoSEQ multiplex PCR; TCRdb's copy has only in-frame clones and leaves some out. In the table there are 150,000 to 200,000 clones, roughly 84% of which are singletons. Sequences were obtained from peripheral blood. All receptors come from a human donor with acute or convalescent COVID-19. The donor label of this sample is uncertain. CDR3s include the opening cysteine and the closing phenylalanine or tryptophan. A D gene is named only where the DNA matches it firmly.

j_call v_call d_call cdr3_nt cdr3_aa
TRBJ1-1 TRBV7-8 TRBD1 TGTGCCAGCAGCTTAGTGGGACAGGGGAACACTGAAGCTTTCTTT CASSLVGQGNTEAFF
TRBJ1-1 TRBV29-1 NA TGCAGCGTTGTAGGACAAGGGGAACGGGAGCAAGCTTTCTTT CSVVGQGEREQAFF
TRBJ1-1 TRBV11-2 TRBD1 TGTGCCAGCAGCAGAGACAGGGGGGAGACTGAAGCTTTCTTT CASSRDRGETEAFF
TRBJ1-2 TRBV25-1 NA TGTGCCAGCACCCAGGGGTTTAACTATGGCTACACCTTC CASTQGFNYGYTF
TRBJ2-1 TRBV7-2 TRBD2 TGTGCCAGCAGCTTCATTAGCGGGAGGGCCCGGGGTGAGCAGTTCTTC CASSFISGRARGEQFF
TRBJ2-3 TRBV21-1 NA TGTGCCAGCAGCAAAGATTCTTGGGGCAGACCTAGCACAGATACGCAGTATTTT CASSKDSWGRPSTDTQYF
TRBJ2-2 TRBV6-6 NA TGTGCCAGCAGCTCCCCCAAGGGACAGAACACCGGGGAGCTGTTTTTT CASSSPKGQNTGELFF
TRBJ2-4 TRBV3-1/TRBV3-2 TRBD2 TGTGCCAGCAGCCCGACTAGCGGGGGGCAAAACATTCAGTACTTC CASSPTSGGQNIQYF
TRBJ1-2 TRBV3-1/TRBV3-2 TRBD1 TGTGCCAGCAGCCTTTCCGGGACAGGGCCCTATGGCTACACCTTC CASSLSGTGPYGYTF
TRBJ1-5 TRBV18 NA TGTGCCAGCTCCCCCGATGGAGTGAATCAGCCCCAGCATTTT CASSPDGVNQPQHF
TRBJ2-7 TRBV19 NA TGTGCCAGTAGCCCCCAACGACAGGAGTACGAGCAGTACTTC CASSPQRQEYEQYF
TRBJ2-1 TRBV19 TRBD2 TGTGCCAGTAGTGGCTACCCGGGACTAGGGCCCTACAATGAGCAGTTCTTC CASSGYPGLGPYNEQFF
TRBJ1-6 TRBV25-1 NA TGTGCCAGCAGTGAGCAGACAGCCTATAATTCACCCCTCCACTTT CASSEQTAYNSPLHF